One and the same sample provided the 8 T cell receptor beta chains below, sequenced in a study of shared clonotypes between healthy human individuals. Data came from immunoSEQ multiplex PCR; TCRdb stores just in-frame clones and leaves some out. The sample comprises around 2.1 million clones, 95% of which are singletons, and roughly 0.13% rests with the top ten. Sequenced: naive CD4+ T cells sorted from blood. The subset is: CD45RA+ positively selected. The source of these receptors is a man between 18 and 29 years old in good health.

The gene calls are TRBV7-6 and TRBJ2-7; 14 bases are shared with TRBD2. The CDR3 length is 18 residues. The V gene end was trimmed by 0 bases and the J gene end by 3 bases; junction bases not matched to a gene: 7. Germline lookup yields CDR1 SGHVS and CDR2 FNYEAQ. The DNA of the CDR3 is TGTGCCAGCAGCTTAGCACCGGGACTAGCGGGAGTTATCTACGAGCAGTACTTC. It is translated as CASSLAPGLAGVIYEQYF. Full variable domain (outside the CDR3, taken from reference TRBV7-6 and TRBJ2-7): GAGVSQSPRYKVTKRGQDVALRCDPISGHVSLYWYRQALGQGPEFLTYFNYEAQQDKSGLPNDRFSAERPEGSISTLTIQRTEQRDSAMYRCASSLAPGLAGVIYEQYFGPGTRLTVT.

This clone was picked up one time. The chain joins TRBV5-4 to TRBJ2-3; 9 bases match TRBD2. There are 15 residues in the CDR3. Trimming at V came to 2 bases and at J to 4 bases, leaving 5 bases not matched to a gene. Looked up from germline, CDR1 is SGHNT and CDR2 is YYREEE (reference sequence). The CDR3 loop is CASSFWTSVADTQYF. For the CDR3, the DNA is TGTGCCAGCAGCTTCTGGACTAGCGTCGCAGATACGCAGTATTTT.

V gene TRBV5-1 combines with J gene TRBJ2-7; 10 nucleotides match TRBD1. From germline, CDR1 is SGHRS and CDR2 YFSETQ. The J segment lost 7 bases and the V segment lost 0 bases, leaving 10 bases of the junction unmatched. The CDR3 length is 16 residues. CDR3 sequence reads: CASSLGQRQGAQEQYF. For the CDR3, the DNA is TGCGCCAGCAGCTTGGGTCAGAGACAGGGGGCTCAGGAGCAGTACTTC.

To note about this clone: The same CDR3 also results from other DNA sequences found in this sample. This chain connects TRBV28 to TRBJ2-2; D is unresolved. Germline values: CDR1 MDHEN, CDR2 SYDVKM. V lost 5 bases and J 1 base, leaving 5 bases between the germline ends. The CDR3 length is 13 residues. The CDR3 is CASSPQNTGELFF. The CDR3 nucleotides are TGTGCCAGCAGTCCGCAGAACACCGGGGAGCTGTTTTTT.

The V call is TRBV9, the J call TRBJ2-3; TRBD1 might be the D (6 bases). This CDR3 is 15 amino acids long. The V end was cut by 1 base, the J end by 1 base, with 10 bases between. The germline V gene encodes CDR1 SGDLS and CDR2 YYNGEE. The CDR3 DNA reads TGTGCCAGCAGCGTATCGGGACATCGCACAGATACGCAGTATTTT. Protein product: CASSVSGHRTDTQYF.

This clone was seen only once. This chain links TRBV11-2 with TRBJ2-7, with D unresolved. The germline V gene encodes CDR1 SGHAT and CDR2 FQNNGV. CDR3 size: 15 residues. The germline V and J ends were trimmed by 5 bases and 0 bases, with 14 bases remaining between them. CDR3 protein: CASSALDSVSYEQYF. Written as DNA, the CDR3 is TGTGCCAGCAGCGCCTTAGACTCGGTCTCCTACGAGCAGTACTTC.

The V and J genes are TRBV7-2 and TRBJ1-5; TRBD1 is a possible D gene (6 bases). The V gene's germline CDR1 is SGHTA and CDR2 FQGNSA. The V end was cut by 2 bases, the J end by 5 bases, with 13 bases between. This CDR3 is 15 amino acids long. The CDR3 loop is CASSLRAGGDQPQHF. The CDR3 DNA is TGTGCCAGCAGCTTACGAGCCGGGGGCGATCAGCCCCAGCATTTT.

The chain joins TRBV30 to TRBJ2-4; D unresolved. This CDR3 is built from 11 residues. Trimming shortened V by 3 bases and J by 10 bases, and 10 bases separated the two germline ends. CDR1 and CDR2 (germline): GTSNPN, SVGIG (reference sequence). The CDR3 spells CAWRSGEIQYF. For the CDR3, the DNA is TGTGCCTGGAGAAGTGGAGAGATTCAGTACTTC. The whole variable domain, filled in from reference TRBV30 and TRBJ2-4, reads SQTIHQWPATLVQPVGSPLSLECTVEGTSNPNLYWYRQAAGRGLQLLFYSVGIGQISSEVPQNLSASRPQDRQFILSSKKLLLSDSGFYLCAWRSGEIQYFGAGTRLSVL.